The 13 T cell receptor beta chains given below trace back to one sample, sequenced in a study of OX40 agonist ivuxolimab in advanced cancers. The method was immunoSEQ multiplex PCR; TCRdb's version includes in-frame clones alone and lacks a portion of them. The table has roughly 80,000 clones, roughly 82% seen once. Sequencing was performed on CD4+ or CD8+ T cells sorted from blood, taken in a trial of the OX40 agonist ivuxolimab. The origin of the receptors is an adult with an advanced solid tumor such as melanoma, head and neck, liver or kidney cancer.

The chain couples TRBV19 to TRBJ2-1, with TRBD2 matching 9 bases. The V segment lost 4 bases and the J segment 4 bases; nucleotides outside the gene matches: 2. CDR3 length: 14 residues. In germline, CDR1 is LNHDA, CDR2 SQIVND (reference sequence). The CDR3 region is CASSSAGGYNEQFF. CDR3 in DNA: TGTGCCAGTAGTAGTGCGGGGGGGTACAATGAGCAGTTCTTC.

J is TRBJ2-5 and V is TRBV6-1; possibly TRBD1 for D (6 bases). Trimming left V 6 bases short and J 0 bases short, with 11 bases between. The CDR3 is 14 residues long. Germline values: CDR1 MNHNS, CDR2 SASEGT. CDR3 DNA sequence: TGTGCCAGCAGAAAAGGACAGAACCAAGAGACCCAGTACTTC. It specifies CASRKGQNQETQYF.

This sequence joins TRBV27 and TRBJ2-3; tentatively, D is TRBD2 (6 bases). The germline CDR1 and CDR2 sequences are MNHEY and SMNVEV (reference sequence). The CDR3 is 13 residues long. The V end lost 6 bases, the J end lost 2 bases, and 9 bases lay between the germline ends. CDR3 region: CASSGGTTDTQYF. Here the CDR3 DNA reads TGTGCCAGCAGCGGGGGAACCACAGATACGCAGTATTTT.

The V gene is TRBV4-3, the J gene TRBJ2-3; a possible D gene is TRBD2 (7 bases). From germline, CDR1 is LGHNA and CDR2 YSLEER. This CDR3 contains 14 residues. V lost 4 bases and J lost 4, with 12 bases in between. CDR3 nucleotide sequence: TGCGCCAGCAGCCCCCAAGGGGGGGCAGATACGCAGTATTTT. Translation: CASSPQGGADTQYF.

The V gene is TRBV4-1, the J gene TRBJ2-3, with a weak D call TRBD2 (6 bases). CDR1 is MGHRA and CDR2 is YSYEKL in the germline V gene. V dropped 1 base and J dropped 0 bases, with 11 bases sitting between them. The CDR3 totals 16 residues. The CDR3 DNA sequence: TGCGCCAGCAGCCAAGTAGACGGGGGAAGCACAGATACGCAGTATTTT. Translating it yields CASSQVDGGSTDTQYF.

V is TRBV7-8 and J is TRBJ2-3; D remains ambiguous. The germline V gene encodes CDR1 SGHVS and CDR2 FQNEAQ. Trimming removed 1 base from V and 1 base from J, with 6 bases in between. The CDR3 contains 14 residues. The CDR3 sequence: CASSLDEGTDTQYF. The CDR3 bases are TGTGCCAGCAGCTTAGACGAAGGCACAGATACGCAGTATTTT.

V and J are TRBV28 and TRBJ2-2; weak D call: TRBD1 (6 bases). The CDR3 is 14 amino acids. Germline CDR1 reads MDHEN; CDR2 reads SYDVKM. The V end was cut by 7 bases, the J end by 5 bases, with 14 bases between. The CDR3 sequence is CASIPGQATGELFF. DNA for the CDR3: TGTGCCAGCATCCCGGGACAAGCAACCGGGGAGCTGTTTTTT. The full variable domain, in which reference TRBV28 and TRBJ2-2 provide the parts outside the CDR3, is DVKVTQSSRYLVKRTGEKVFLECVQDMDHENMFWYRQDPGLGLRLIYFSYDVKMKEKGDIPEGYSVSREKKERFSLILESASTNQTSMYLCASIPGQATGELFFGEGSRLTVL.

The chain couples TRBV18 to TRBJ1-1; D is perhaps TRBD1 (5 bases). The CDR3 is 16 residues long. The V end was cut by 3 bases, the J end by 4 bases, with 18 bases between. CDR1 and CDR2 from the germline V gene are KGHSH and LQKENI. CDR3 sequence: CASSPRGGTGTTEAFF. CDR3 nucleotides: TGTGCCAGCTCACCGAGGGGAGGGACGGGAACCACTGAAGCTTTCTTT. Variable domain in full (rest from reference TRBV18 and TRBJ1-1): NAGVMQNPRHLVRRRGQEARLRCSPMKGHSHVYWYRQLPEEGLKFMVYLQKENIIDESGMPKERFSAEFPKEGPSILRIQQVVRGDSAAYFCASSPRGGTGTTEAFFGQGTRLTVV.

J is TRBJ1-5 and V is TRBV6-6; D may be TRBD1 (5 bases). The length of the CDR3 is 14 residues. Trimming left V 6 bases short and J 3 bases short, with 12 bases between. Germline V gene sequence: CDR1 MNHNY, CDR2 SVGAGI (reference sequence). CDR3 DNA sequence: TGTGCCAGCAGCCTCGACGGGGCCAATCAGCCCCAGCATTTT. Translation: CASSLDGANQPQHF.

The genes are TRBV7-3 and TRBJ1-1, with a weak D call TRBD1 (5 bases). In germline, CDR1 is SGHTA, CDR2 FQGTGA. The CDR3 consists of 13 residues. Trimming took off 5 bases at V and 8 bases at J, with 15 bases between the two ends. The DNA for the CDR3 is TGTGCCAGCAGCCAAACAGGCTTTGTGGAAGCTTTCTTT. Amino acid sequence: CASSQTGFVEAFF.

The CDR3 sequence is CASSLDRQGAGELFF. The DNA of the CDR3 is TGTGCCAGCAGCTTAGACCGACAGGGGGCCGGGGAGCTGTTTTTT. V gene TRBV7-9 combines with J gene TRBJ2-2; TRBD1 matches at 9 bases. With V trimmed by 1 base and J by 6 bases, 3 bases remained unmatched. In germline, CDR1 is SEHNR, CDR2 FQNEAQ (reference sequence). The CDR3 consists of 15 residues.

The rearrangement joins TRBV9 to TRBJ2-3; tentatively, D is TRBD1 or TRBD2 (6 bases each). This CDR3 region has 15 residues. Trimming pared 2 bases from V and 6 bases from J, leaving 16 bases between. In germline, CDR1 is SGDLS, CDR2 YYNGEE. As DNA, the CDR3 is TGTGCCAGCAGCGTGGCAGGGGAGGAGGGCGATACGCAGTATTTT. Translating it yields CASSVAGEEGDTQYF.

The V call is TRBV19, the J call TRBJ1-2; D is perhaps TRBD1 (6 bases). This CDR3 is built from 15 residues. The germline V and J ends were trimmed by 3 bases and 1 base, with 12 bases remaining between them. Germline CDR1 LNHDA, CDR2 SQIVND (reference sequence). CDR3 loop: CASSIGAGVNYGYTF. CDR3 in DNA: TGTGCCAGTAGTATCGGTGCAGGGGTTAACTATGGCTACACCTTC.